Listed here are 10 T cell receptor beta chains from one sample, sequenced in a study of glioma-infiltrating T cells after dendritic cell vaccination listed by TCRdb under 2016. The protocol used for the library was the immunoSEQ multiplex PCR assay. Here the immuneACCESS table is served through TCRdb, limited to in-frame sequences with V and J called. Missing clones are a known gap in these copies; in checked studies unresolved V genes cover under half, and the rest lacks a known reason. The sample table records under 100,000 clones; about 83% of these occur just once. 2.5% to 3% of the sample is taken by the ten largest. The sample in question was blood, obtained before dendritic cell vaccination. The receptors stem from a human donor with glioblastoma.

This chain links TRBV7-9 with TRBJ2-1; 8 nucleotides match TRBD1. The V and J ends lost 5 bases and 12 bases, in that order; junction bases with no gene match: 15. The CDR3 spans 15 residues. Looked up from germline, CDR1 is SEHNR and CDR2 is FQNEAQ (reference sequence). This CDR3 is CASSLGQGTPGGQFF. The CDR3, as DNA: TGTGCCAGCAGCCTTGGACAGGGAACACCCGGGGGGCAGTTCTTC.

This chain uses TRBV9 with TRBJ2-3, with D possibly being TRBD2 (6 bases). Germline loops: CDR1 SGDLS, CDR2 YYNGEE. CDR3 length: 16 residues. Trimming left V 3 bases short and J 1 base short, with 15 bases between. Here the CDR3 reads CASSARGTTGTDTQYF. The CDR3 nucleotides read TGTGCCAGCAGCGCCCGGGGGACGACCGGCACAGATACGCAGTATTTT.

CDR3 sequence (DNA): TGTGCCAGCAGCCTCACAGGATATGGCTACACCTTC. Translated: CASSLTGYGYTF. This rearrangement joins TRBV7-9 to TRBJ1-2, with D tentatively TRBD1 (5 bases). In germline, CDR1 is SEHNR, CDR2 FQNEAQ (reference sequence). The CDR3 totals 12 residues. The germline V and J ends were trimmed by 5 bases and 5 bases, with 9 bases remaining between them.

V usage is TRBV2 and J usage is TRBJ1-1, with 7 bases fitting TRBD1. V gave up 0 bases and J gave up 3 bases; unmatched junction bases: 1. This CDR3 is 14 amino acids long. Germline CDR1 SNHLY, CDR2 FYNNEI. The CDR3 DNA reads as TGTGCCAGCAGTGAAGCCGGGACAGACACTGAAGCTTTCTTT. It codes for CASSEAGTDTEAFF.

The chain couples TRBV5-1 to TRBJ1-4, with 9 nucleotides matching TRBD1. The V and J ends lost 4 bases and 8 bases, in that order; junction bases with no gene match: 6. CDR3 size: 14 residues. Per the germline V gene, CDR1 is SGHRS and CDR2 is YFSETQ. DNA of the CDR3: TGCGCCAGCAGCCGACAGGGGGATCAGGAAAAACTGTTTTTT. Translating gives CASSRQGDQEKLFF.

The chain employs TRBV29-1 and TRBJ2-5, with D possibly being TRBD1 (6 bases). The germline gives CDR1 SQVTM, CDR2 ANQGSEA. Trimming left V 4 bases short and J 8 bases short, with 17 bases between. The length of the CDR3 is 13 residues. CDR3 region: CSVAPRHRATQYF. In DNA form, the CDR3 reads TGCAGCGTTGCCCCCCGGCACAGGGCCACCCAGTACTTC.

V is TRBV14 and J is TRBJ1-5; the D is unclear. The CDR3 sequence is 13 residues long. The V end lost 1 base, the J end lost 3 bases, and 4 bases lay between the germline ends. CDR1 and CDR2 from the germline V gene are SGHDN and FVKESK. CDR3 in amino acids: CASSQGLNQPQHF. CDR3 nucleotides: TGTGCCAGCAGCCAAGGACTCAATCAGCCCCAGCATTTT.

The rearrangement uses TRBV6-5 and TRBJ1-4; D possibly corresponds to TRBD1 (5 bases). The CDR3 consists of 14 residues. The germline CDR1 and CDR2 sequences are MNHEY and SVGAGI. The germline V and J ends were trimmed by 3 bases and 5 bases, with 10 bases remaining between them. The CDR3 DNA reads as TGTGCCAGCAGTTATCAGGGCCCGAATGAAAAACTGTTTTTT. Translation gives CASSYQGPNEKLFF.

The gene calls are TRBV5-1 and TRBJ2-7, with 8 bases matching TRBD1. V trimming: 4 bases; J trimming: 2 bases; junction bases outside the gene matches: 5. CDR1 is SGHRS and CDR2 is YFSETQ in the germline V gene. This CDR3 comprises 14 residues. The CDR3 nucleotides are TGCGCCAGCAGCGAGGACAGGGTAGCCTACGAGCAGTACTTC. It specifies CASSEDRVAYEQYF.

The CDR3 DNA is TGTGCCAGCAGCCAAGTTATACTAGCGGGCACCGGGGAGCTGTTTTTT. Its translation is CASSQVILAGTGELFF. The chain carries TRBV14 and TRBJ2-2; 9 nucleotides line up with TRBD2. Germline V CDR1 and CDR2: SGHDN, FVKESK. J was trimmed by 4 bases and V by 1 base; bases with no gene match: 4. The CDR3 has 16 residues.